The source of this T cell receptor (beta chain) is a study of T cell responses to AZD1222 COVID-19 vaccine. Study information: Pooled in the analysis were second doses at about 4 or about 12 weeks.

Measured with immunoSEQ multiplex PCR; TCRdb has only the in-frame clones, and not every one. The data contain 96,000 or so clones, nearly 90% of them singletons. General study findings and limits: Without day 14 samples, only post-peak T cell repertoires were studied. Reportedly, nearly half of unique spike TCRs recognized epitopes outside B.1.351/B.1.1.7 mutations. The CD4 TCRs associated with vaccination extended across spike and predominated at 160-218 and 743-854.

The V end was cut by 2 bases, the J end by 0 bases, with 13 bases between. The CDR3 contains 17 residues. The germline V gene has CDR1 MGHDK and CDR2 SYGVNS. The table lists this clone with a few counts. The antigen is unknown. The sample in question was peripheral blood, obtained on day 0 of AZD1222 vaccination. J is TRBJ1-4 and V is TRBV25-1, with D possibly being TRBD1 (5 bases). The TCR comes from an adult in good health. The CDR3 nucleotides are TGTGCCAGCAGTGAAGCCCTCGACAGTGCAACTAATGAAAAACTGTTTTTT. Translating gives CASSEALDSATNEKLFF.